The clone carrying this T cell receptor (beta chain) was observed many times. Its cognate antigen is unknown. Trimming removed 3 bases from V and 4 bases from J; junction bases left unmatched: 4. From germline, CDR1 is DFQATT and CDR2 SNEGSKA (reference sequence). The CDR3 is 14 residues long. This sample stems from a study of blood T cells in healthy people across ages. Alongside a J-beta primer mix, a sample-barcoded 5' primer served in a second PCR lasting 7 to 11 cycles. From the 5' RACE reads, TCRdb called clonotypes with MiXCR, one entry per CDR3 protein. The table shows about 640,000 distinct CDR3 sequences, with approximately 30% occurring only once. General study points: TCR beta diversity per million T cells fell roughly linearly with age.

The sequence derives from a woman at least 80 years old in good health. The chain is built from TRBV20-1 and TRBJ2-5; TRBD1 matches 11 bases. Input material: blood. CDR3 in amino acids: CSASPDRGRETQYF. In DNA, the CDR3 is TGCAGTGCTAGCCCGGACAGGGGGCGAGAGACCCAGTACTTC.